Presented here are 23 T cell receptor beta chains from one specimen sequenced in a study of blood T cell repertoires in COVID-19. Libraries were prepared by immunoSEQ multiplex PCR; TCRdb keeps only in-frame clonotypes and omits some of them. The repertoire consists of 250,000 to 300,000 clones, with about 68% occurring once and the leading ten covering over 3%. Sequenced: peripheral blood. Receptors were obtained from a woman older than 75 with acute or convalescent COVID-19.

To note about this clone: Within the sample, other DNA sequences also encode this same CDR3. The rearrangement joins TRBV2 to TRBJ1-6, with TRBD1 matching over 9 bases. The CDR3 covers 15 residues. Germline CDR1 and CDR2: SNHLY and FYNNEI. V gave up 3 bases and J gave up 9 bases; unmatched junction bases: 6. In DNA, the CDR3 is TGTGCCAGCAGTGACGCCGGGACAGGGCGTTCACCCCTCCACTTT. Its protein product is CASSDAGTGRSPLHF.

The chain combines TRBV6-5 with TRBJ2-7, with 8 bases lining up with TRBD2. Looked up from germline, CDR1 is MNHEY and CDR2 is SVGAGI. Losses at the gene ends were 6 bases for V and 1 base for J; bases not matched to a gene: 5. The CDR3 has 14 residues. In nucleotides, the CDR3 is TGTGCCAGCAGCAGGCAGCGGGGGTCCTACGAGCAGTACTTC. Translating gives CASSRQRGSYEQYF.

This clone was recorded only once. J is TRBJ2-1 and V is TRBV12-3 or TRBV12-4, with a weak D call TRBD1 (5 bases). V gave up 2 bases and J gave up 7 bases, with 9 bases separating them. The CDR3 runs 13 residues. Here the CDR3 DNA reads TGTGCCAGCAGTTTAATCCAGGGAAATGAGCAGTTCTTC. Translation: CASSLIQGNEQFF.

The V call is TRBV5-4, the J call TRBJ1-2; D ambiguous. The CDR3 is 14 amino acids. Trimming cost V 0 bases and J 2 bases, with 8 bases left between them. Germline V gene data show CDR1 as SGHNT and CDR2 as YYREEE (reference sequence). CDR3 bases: TGTGCCAGCAGCTTGGTGGGAGCCAACTATGGCTACACCTTC. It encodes CASSLVGANYGYTF.

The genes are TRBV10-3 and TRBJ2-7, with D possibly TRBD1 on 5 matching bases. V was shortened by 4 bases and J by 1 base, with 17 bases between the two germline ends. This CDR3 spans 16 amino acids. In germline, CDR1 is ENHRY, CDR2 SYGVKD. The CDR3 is CAISGGYQGSSYEQYF. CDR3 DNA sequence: TGTGCCATCAGTGGCGGTTACCAGGGTTCGTCCTACGAGCAGTACTTC.

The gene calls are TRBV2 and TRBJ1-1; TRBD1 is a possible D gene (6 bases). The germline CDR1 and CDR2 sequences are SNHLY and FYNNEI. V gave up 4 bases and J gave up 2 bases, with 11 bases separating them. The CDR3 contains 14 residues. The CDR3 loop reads CASSVQGLNTEAFF. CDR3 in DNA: TGTGCCAGCAGTGTACAGGGTTTAAACACTGAAGCTTTCTTT.

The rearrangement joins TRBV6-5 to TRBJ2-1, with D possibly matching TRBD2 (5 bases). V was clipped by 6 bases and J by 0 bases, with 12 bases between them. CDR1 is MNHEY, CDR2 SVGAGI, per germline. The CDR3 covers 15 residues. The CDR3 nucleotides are TGTGCCAGCAGCCTTCAAGGGAGCTCCTACAATGAGCAGTTCTTC. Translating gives CASSLQGSSYNEQFF.

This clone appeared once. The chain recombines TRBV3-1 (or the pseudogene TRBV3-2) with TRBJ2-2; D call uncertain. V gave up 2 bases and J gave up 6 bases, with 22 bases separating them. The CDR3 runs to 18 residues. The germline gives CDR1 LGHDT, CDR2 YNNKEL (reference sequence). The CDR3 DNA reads TGTGCCAGCAGCCAAAGGAAAGGCGCGCACCGCCGGGCCGGGGAGCTGTTTTTT. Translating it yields CASSQRKGAHRRAGELFF.

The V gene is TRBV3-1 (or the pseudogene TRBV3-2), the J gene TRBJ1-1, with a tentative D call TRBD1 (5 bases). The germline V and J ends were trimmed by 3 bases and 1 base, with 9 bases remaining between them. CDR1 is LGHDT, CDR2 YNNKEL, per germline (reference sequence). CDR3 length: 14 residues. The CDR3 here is CASSQLGQNTEAFF. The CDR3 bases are TGTGCCAGCAGCCAGCTGGGGCAGAACACTGAAGCTTTCTTT.

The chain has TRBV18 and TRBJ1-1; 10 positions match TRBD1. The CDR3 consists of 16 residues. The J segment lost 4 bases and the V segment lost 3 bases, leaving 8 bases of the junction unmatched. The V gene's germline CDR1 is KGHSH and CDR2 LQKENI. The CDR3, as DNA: TGTGCCAGCTCACCTCGACAGGGGGCCCCATCCACTGAAGCTTTCTTT. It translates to CASSPRQGAPSTEAFF.

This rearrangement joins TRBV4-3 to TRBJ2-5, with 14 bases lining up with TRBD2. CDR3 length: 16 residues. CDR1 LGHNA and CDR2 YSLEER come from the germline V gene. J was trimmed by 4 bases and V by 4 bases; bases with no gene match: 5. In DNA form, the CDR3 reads TGCGCCAGCAGCCCGACTAGCGGGGGGGCCGGAGAGACCCAGTACTTC. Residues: CASSPTSGGAGETQYF.

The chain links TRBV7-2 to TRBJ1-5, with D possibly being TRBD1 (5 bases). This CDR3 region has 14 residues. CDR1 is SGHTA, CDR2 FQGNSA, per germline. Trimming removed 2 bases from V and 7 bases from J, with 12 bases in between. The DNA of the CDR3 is TGTGCCAGCAGCTTACAGGGTGGTGGCCAGCCCCAGCATTTT. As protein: CASSLQGGGQPQHF.

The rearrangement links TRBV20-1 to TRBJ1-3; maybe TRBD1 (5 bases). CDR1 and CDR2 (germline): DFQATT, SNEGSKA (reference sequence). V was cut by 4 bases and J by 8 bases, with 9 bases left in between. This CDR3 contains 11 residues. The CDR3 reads CSAKWGDTIYF. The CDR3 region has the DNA TGCAGTGCTAAGTGGGGGGACACCATATATTTT.

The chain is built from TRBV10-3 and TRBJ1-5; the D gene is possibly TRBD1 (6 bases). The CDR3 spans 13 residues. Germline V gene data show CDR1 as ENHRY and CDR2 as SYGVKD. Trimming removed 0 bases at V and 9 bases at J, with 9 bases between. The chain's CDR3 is CAISESGTRPQHF. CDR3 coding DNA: TGTGCCATCAGTGAGTCAGGGACACGGCCCCAGCATTTT.

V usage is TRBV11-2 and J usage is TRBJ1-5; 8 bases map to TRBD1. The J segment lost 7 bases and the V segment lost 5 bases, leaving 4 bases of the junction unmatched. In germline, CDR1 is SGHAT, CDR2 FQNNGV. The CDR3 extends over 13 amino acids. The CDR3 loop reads CASSAGGLQPQHF. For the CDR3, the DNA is TGTGCCAGCAGCGCAGGGGGCTTGCAGCCCCAGCATTTT.

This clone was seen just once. Here the CDR3 DNA reads TGTGCCAGTAGTATTCGGGCAGGGGGTTCCTACGAGCAGTACTTC. This codes for CASSIRAGGSYEQYF. This sequence joins TRBV19 and TRBJ2-7, with TRBD1 identical over 7 bases. Trimming removed 3 bases from V and 1 base from J; junction bases left unmatched: 6. The CDR3 runs to 15 residues. The germline CDR1 and CDR2 sequences are LNHDA and SQIVND (reference sequence).

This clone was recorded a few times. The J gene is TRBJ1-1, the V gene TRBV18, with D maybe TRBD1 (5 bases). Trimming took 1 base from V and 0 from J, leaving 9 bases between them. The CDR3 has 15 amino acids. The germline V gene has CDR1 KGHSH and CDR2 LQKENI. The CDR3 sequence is CASSPQGRMNTEAFF. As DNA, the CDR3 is TGTGCCAGCTCACCACAGGGGCGGATGAACACTGAAGCTTTCTTT.

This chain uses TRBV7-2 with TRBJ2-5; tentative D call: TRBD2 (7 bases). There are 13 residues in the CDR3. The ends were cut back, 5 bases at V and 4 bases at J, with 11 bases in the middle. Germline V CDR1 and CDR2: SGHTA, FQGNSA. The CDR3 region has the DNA TGTGCCAGCAGCGGGGGGGCAAGAGAGACCCAGTACTTC. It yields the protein CASSGGARETQYF.

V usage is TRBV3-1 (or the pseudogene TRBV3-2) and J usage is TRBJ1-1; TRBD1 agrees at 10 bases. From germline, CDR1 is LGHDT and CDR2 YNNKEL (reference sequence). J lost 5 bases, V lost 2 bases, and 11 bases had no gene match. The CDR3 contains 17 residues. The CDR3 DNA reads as TGTGCCAGCAGCCAATATTCCCCGGGACAGGGGAGAACTGAAGCTTTCTTT. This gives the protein CASSQYSPGQGRTEAFF.

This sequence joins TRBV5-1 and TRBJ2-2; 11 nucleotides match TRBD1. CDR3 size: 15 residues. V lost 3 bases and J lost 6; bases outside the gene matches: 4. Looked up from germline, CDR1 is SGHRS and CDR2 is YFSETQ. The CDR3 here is CASSSRTGGPGELFF. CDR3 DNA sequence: TGCGCCAGCAGCTCTAGGACAGGGGGCCCCGGGGAGCTGTTTTTT.

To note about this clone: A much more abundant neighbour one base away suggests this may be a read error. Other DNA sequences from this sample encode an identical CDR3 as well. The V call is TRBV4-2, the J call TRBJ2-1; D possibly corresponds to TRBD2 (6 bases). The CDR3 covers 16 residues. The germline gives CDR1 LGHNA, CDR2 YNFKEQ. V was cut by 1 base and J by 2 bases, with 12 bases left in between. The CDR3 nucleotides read TGTGCCAGCAGCCAAGGCGGAACTAGCCCCTACAATGAGCAGTTCTTC. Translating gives CASSQGGTSPYNEQFF.

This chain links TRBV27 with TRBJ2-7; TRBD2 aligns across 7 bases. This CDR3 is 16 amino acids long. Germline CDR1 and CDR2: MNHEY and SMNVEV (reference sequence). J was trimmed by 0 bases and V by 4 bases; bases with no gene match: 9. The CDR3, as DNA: TGTGCCAGCAGTTGGCGCGGGAGAGACCCCTCCTACGAGCAGTACTTC. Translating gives CASSWRGRDPSYEQYF.

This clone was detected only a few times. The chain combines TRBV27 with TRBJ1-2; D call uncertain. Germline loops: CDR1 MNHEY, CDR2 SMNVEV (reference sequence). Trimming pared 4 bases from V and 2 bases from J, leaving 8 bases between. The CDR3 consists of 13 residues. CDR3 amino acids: CASSSDKNYGYTF. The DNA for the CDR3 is TGTGCCAGCAGTTCAGACAAAAACTATGGCTACACCTTC.